One and the same sample provided the 30 T cell receptor beta chains below, sequenced in a study of STAT5B mutations in CD4+ large granular lymphocyte leukemia. Method: immunoSEQ multiplex PCR; TCRdb's copy keeps in-frame clones and lacks some. Among some 38,000 clones, about 80% were seen once, and the ten largest hold 0.55%. The sample comprised CD4+ T cells from blood buffy coats. These receptors were taken from a human donor in good health.

The rearrangement links TRBV6-1 to TRBJ2-3; 9 bases fit TRBD1. The CDR3 extends over 15 amino acids. Germline CDR1 and CDR2: MNHNS and SASEGT. The junction had 6 bases not matched to a gene; V was cut back by 2 bases and J by 6 bases. This CDR3 reads CASSELGTGFDTQYF. The CDR3 DNA reads TGTGCCAGCAGTGAATTGGGGACAGGGTTCGATACGCAGTATTTT.

The V and J genes are TRBV11-2 and TRBJ2-7, with 13 positions matching TRBD2. The germline V gene has CDR1 SGHAT and CDR2 FQNNGV. The CDR3 loop spans 15 amino acids. The junction had 4 bases not matched to a gene; V was cut back by 5 bases and J by 3 bases. CDR3 residues: CASSGLAGANYEQYF. The CDR3 DNA reads TGTGCCAGCAGCGGACTAGCGGGAGCAAACTACGAGCAGTACTTC.

The chain has TRBV18 and TRBJ2-1; possibly TRBD1 or TRBD2 for D (5 bases each). Germline V gene sequence: CDR1 KGHSH, CDR2 LQKENI. V was trimmed by 2 bases and J by 7 bases, leaving 12 bases between them. CDR3 length: 14 amino acids. CDR3 loop: CASSPRDENNEQFF. CDR3 DNA: TGTGCCAGCTCACCAAGGGACGAGAATAATGAGCAGTTCTTC.

The chain carries TRBV5-5 and TRBJ2-5; D perhaps matches TRBD2 (5 bases). CDR3 length: 15 amino acids. The V end lost 1 base, the J end lost 2 bases, and 12 bases lay between the germline ends. Germline V gives CDR1 SGHKS, CDR2 YYEKEE (reference sequence). In nucleotides, the CDR3 is TGTGCCAGCAGCTTGCCCATAGCGTGGCAAGAGACCCAGTACTTC. Residues: CASSLPIAWQETQYF.

The chain recombines TRBV5-4 with TRBJ2-6, with D perhaps given as TRBD1 or TRBD2 (5 bases each). The germline V gene has CDR1 SGHNT and CDR2 YYREEE (reference sequence). The CDR3 consists of 15 residues. V dropped 4 bases and J dropped 0 bases, with 8 bases sitting between them. The CDR3 coding sequence is TGTGCCAGCAGCCCGGGACGCTCTGGGGCCAACGTCCTGACTTTC. Its translation: CASSPGRSGANVLTF.

The chain links TRBV10-3 to TRBJ2-5; 7 bases are a match to TRBD1. CDR1 is ENHRY and CDR2 is SYGVKD in the germline V gene. V dropped 7 bases and J dropped 5; count of bases not matched to a gene: 7. The CDR3 totals 13 residues. CDR3 sequence: CAINRDRAETQYF. In DNA, the CDR3 is TGTGCCATCAACCGAGACAGGGCTGAGACCCAGTACTTC.

The genes are TRBV7-3 and TRBJ2-3, with unresolved D. V lost 5 bases, J lost 5 bases, and 14 bases lay in between. This CDR3 has 14 amino acids. Germline V gene data show CDR1 as SGHTA and CDR2 as FQGTGA. DNA of the CDR3: TGTGCCAGCAGCCGCACCCAGACGGAAGATACGCAGTATTTT. As protein: CASSRTQTEDTQYF.

This clone was seen more than once but under ten times. The chain has TRBV18 and TRBJ1-1; possibly TRBD1 for D (5 bases). V lost 6 bases and J 11 bases, leaving 16 bases between the germline ends. The CDR3 is 12 amino acids. The germline V gene has CDR1 KGHSH and CDR2 LQKENI. The CDR3 DNA reads TGTGCCAGCTCCCCGACCGGGGCCGGGGCTTTCTTT. It yields the protein CASSPTGAGAFF.

The chain uses TRBV4-1 and TRBJ2-1; 10 nucleotides align to TRBD2. Germline V CDR1 and CDR2: MGHRA, YSYEKL. J was trimmed by 7 bases and V by 0 bases; bases with no gene match: 3. There are 15 residues in the CDR3. The CDR3 region has the DNA TGCGCCAGCAGCCAAGATAGCGGGAGGAAGAATGAGCAGTTCTTC. It specifies CASSQDSGRKNEQFF.

The chain couples TRBV2 to TRBJ1-5; 7 bases map to TRBD1. CDR3 size: 16 residues. The J segment lost 1 base and the V segment lost 4 bases, leaving 7 bases of the junction unmatched. Germline V gene lookup returns CDR1 SNHLY and CDR2 FYNNEI. CDR3 amino acids: CASSGRQGGSNQPQHF. CDR3 in DNA: TGTGCCAGCAGTGGAAGGCAGGGGGGGAGCAATCAGCCCCAGCATTTT.

This clone appeared a single time. In DNA form, the CDR3 reads TGTGCCAGCAGGGAACAGGCTTTCGGCTCCTACGAGCAGTACTTC. Protein sequence: CASREQAFGSYEQYF. The V and J genes are TRBV6-1 and TRBJ2-7, with TRBD1 as a possible D gene (5 bases). The CDR3 contains 15 residues. Germline V gene data show CDR1 as MNHNS and CDR2 as SASEGT. V lost 6 bases and J 0 bases, leaving 15 bases between the germline ends.

The chain employs TRBV11-1 and TRBJ1-5, with D hard to call. V lost 1 base to trimming and J lost 4 bases, with 5 bases between them. CDR3 length: 13 residues. Germline CDR1 is SGHAT and CDR2 is FQDESV (reference sequence). CDR3 residues: CASSLGQNQPQHF. The CDR3 bases are TGTGCCAGCAGCTTAGGCCAGAATCAGCCCCAGCATTTT. Combining the CDR3 with reference TRBV11-1 and TRBJ1-5 gives the whole variable domain EAEVAQSPRYKITEKSQAVAFWCDPISGHATLYWYRQILGQGPELLVQFQDESVVDDSQLPKDRFSAERLKGVDSTLKIQPAELGDSAMYLCASSLGQNQPQHFGDGTRLSIL.

The J gene is TRBJ2-2, the V gene TRBV7-3; D ambiguous. The V end lost 2 bases, the J end lost 1 base, and 8 bases lay between the germline ends. Looked up from germline, CDR1 is SGHTA and CDR2 is FQGTGA. CDR3 length equals 15 residues. Here the CDR3 DNA reads TGTGCCAGCAGCTTAGGCGGAGTGAACACCGGGGAGCTGTTTTTT. Its translation is CASSLGGVNTGELFF.

The rearrangement links TRBV5-1 to TRBJ2-7, with D possibly being TRBD1 (5 bases). CDR3 length equals 12 residues. Per germline, CDR1 SGHRS and CDR2 YFSETQ. Trimming pared 7 bases from V and 3 bases from J, leaving 11 bases between. The CDR3 loop reads CASRQGDYEQYF. Written as DNA, the CDR3 is TGCGCCAGCCGGCAGGGTGACTACGAGCAGTACTTC.

This clone was counted once. V and J are TRBV7-2 and TRBJ2-5, with TRBD2 matching over 7 bases. V lost 2 bases to trimming and J lost 2 bases; unmatched junction nucleotides: 8. CDR1 is SGHTA, CDR2 FQGNSA, per germline. The CDR3 spans 16 residues. Here the CDR3 reads CASSLFASGEQETQYF. The CDR3 DNA sequence: TGTGCCAGCAGCTTATTTGCTAGCGGAGAACAAGAGACCCAGTACTTC. The whole variable domain, filled in from reference TRBV7-2 and TRBJ2-5, reads GAGVSQSPSNKVTEKGKDVELRCDPISGHTALYWYRQSLGQGLEFLIYFQGNSAPDKSGLPSDRFSAERTGGSVSTLTIQRTQQEDSAVYLCASSLFASGEQETQYFGPGTRLLVL.

V gene TRBV5-6 combines with J gene TRBJ2-7; D is uncertain. Trimming cost V 4 bases and J 4 bases, with 24 bases left between them. From germline, CDR1 is SGHDT and CDR2 YYEEEE. CDR3 length: 17 residues. This chain's CDR3 is CASSGWLDHRSTYEQYF. Written as DNA, the CDR3 is TGTGCCAGCAGCGGATGGCTAGACCATAGGAGTACATACGAGCAGTACTTC.

The rearrangement uses TRBV6-1 and TRBJ2-5; 8 bases line up with TRBD2. The V gene's germline CDR1 is MNHNS and CDR2 SASEGT. This CDR3 spans 17 amino acids. Trimming took 3 bases from V and 7 from J; bases not matched to a gene: 16. In DNA, the CDR3 is TGTGCCAGCAGTGATACGTGGGCGGGGGGCTCCAAAGGGACCCAGTACTTC. It encodes CASSDTWAGGSKGTQYF.

This clone was observed a single time. The chain couples TRBV5-1 to TRBJ1-4; D remains unclear. The V gene lost 5 bases and the J gene lost 3 bases, with 8 bases spanning the gap. Germline values: CDR1 SGHRS, CDR2 YFSETQ. There are 13 residues in the CDR3. The CDR3, as DNA: TGCGCCAGCAGTCTTATGCCTAATGAAAAACTGTTTTTT. It specifies CASSLMPNEKLFF.

This sequence joins TRBV6-5 and TRBJ2-7; 8 nucleotides align to TRBD1. J was trimmed by 7 bases and V by 6 bases; bases with no gene match: 8. There are 13 residues in the CDR3. The germline V gene has CDR1 MNHEY and CDR2 SVGAGI. CDR3 amino acids: CASRRTGRKEQYF. The CDR3, as DNA: TGTGCCAGCAGGAGGACAGGGCGGAAGGAGCAGTACTTC.

J is TRBJ2-7 and V is TRBV10-3, with 10 bases that match TRBD1. The V and J ends lost 2 bases and 3 bases, in that order; junction bases with no gene match: 4. Germline CDR1 and CDR2: ENHRY and SYGVKD. The CDR3 spans 15 residues. For the CDR3, the DNA is TGTGCCATCAGTGAGGGACAGGGGGAGAGCTACGAGCAGTACTTC. It yields the protein CAISEGQGESYEQYF.

The chain employs TRBV4-3 and TRBJ2-7; 9 positions agree with TRBD1. With V trimmed by 3 bases and J by 4 bases, 13 bases remained unmatched. Per the germline V gene, CDR1 is LGHNA and CDR2 is YSLEER. The CDR3 is made up of 17 amino acids. The CDR3 nucleotides are TGCGCCAGCAGCCAGTCCGAAAGCGGGACAGGGATTTACGAGCAGTACTTC. Its protein product is CASSQSESGTGIYEQYF.

The chain links TRBV11-2 to TRBJ2-7; 8 bases map to TRBD2. The V and J ends lost 5 bases and 7 bases, in that order; junction bases with no gene match: 10. Germline V gene sequence: CDR1 SGHAT, CDR2 FQNNGV. The CDR3 has 14 residues. The CDR3 nucleotides are TGTGCCAGCAGCCCCCGGACTAGCTCGGGTGAGCAGTACTTC. This translates into CASSPRTSSGEQYF.

The J gene is TRBJ2-5, the V gene TRBV30; D possibly matches TRBD1 or TRBD2 (7 bases each). V lost 3 bases, J lost 5 bases, and 13 bases lay in between. Per the germline V gene, CDR1 is GTSNPN and CDR2 is SVGIG (reference sequence). This CDR3 is 13 amino acids long. CDR3 bases: TGTGCCTGGAGCTCAGGGGGGGAGGAGACCCAGTACTTC. This sequence encodes CAWSSGGEETQYF.

The chain employs TRBV11-2 and TRBJ2-1; no firm D call. Trimming stripped 5 bases from V and 5 bases from J, with 10 bases between. There are 13 residues in the CDR3. In germline, CDR1 is SGHAT, CDR2 FQNNGV. CDR3 coding DNA: TGTGCCAGCAGCGTAGGAGAACACAATGAGCAGTTCTTC. It translates to CASSVGEHNEQFF.

The sample holds one count of this clone. The V gene is TRBV11-2, the J gene TRBJ2-1; tentative D call: TRBD2 (7 bases). This CDR3 comprises 15 residues. Germline CDR1 and CDR2: SGHAT and FQNNGV. V shed 5 bases and J shed 4 bases, with 15 bases lying between them. CDR3 DNA sequence: TGTGCCAGCAGCCGAGGGGGGGGGCGGTACAATGAGCAGTTCTTC. This translates into CASSRGGGRYNEQFF.

This chain uses TRBV2 with TRBJ2-7, with a possible D match to TRBD1 (5 bases). V shed 3 bases and J shed 0 bases, with 12 bases lying between them. The germline gives CDR1 SNHLY, CDR2 FYNNEI. The CDR3 length is 15 residues. The CDR3 loop reads CASSEGQGNSYEQYF. The CDR3 DNA is TGTGCCAGCAGTGAGGGGCAAGGGAACTCCTACGAGCAGTACTTC.

The rearrangement joins TRBV9 to TRBJ1-2, with 8 positions matching TRBD1. V shed 0 bases and J 8 bases; nucleotides not matched to a gene: 6. Germline lookup yields CDR1 SGDLS and CDR2 YYNGEE. This CDR3 spans 14 amino acids. CDR3 nucleotide sequence: TGTGCCAGCAGCGTAGGGACAGGGCGTCGCGGCTACACCTTC. This encodes CASSVGTGRRGYTF.

This chain joins TRBV7-2 and TRBJ2-5; D remains ambiguous. Germline loops: CDR1 SGHTA, CDR2 FQGNSA. This CDR3 is built from 16 residues. Trimming cost V 3 bases and J 4 bases, with 18 bases left between them. The CDR3 protein is CASSFAGVGMGETQYF. CDR3 bases: TGTGCCAGCAGCTTTGCTGGGGTAGGGATGGGAGAGACCCAGTACTTC.

The chain is built from TRBV5-6 and TRBJ2-7, with unresolved D. With 6 bases removed from V and 0 bases from J, the gap between germline ends came to 16 bases. There are 15 residues in the CDR3. CDR1 and CDR2 (germline): SGHDT, YYEEEE. The CDR3 sequence: CASTPNPGASYEQYF. The CDR3 region has the DNA TGTGCCAGCACCCCGAATCCGGGTGCCTCCTACGAGCAGTACTTC.

The J gene is TRBJ2-2, the V gene TRBV5-1; 9 bases map to TRBD1. Germline CDR1 SGHRS, CDR2 YFSETQ. This CDR3 region has 17 residues. The V segment lost 3 bases and the J segment 4 bases; nucleotides outside the gene matches: 10. This chain's CDR3 is CASSSSPTGGGTGELFF. CDR3 sequence (DNA): TGCGCCAGCAGCTCCTCCCCGACAGGGGGAGGCACCGGGGAGCTGTTTTTT.